Below, 3 T cell receptor beta chains from the same sample are listed, as sequenced in a study of technical replicates of blood from a few donors. Here immunoSEQ multiplex PCR was the method, and the copy in TCRdb shows in-frame clones only, minus some. Of roughly 15,000 clones in the sample, approximately 81% were seen once. Sequences were obtained from PBMCs. The receptors stem from a human donor in good health.

This chain uses TRBV6-5 with TRBJ1-1; 8 bases line up with TRBD1. The CDR3 length is 15 residues. Losses at the gene ends were 6 bases for V and 5 bases for J; bases not matched to a gene: 11. Germline V gene lookup returns CDR1 MNHEY and CDR2 SVGAGI. The CDR3: CASSPRTGRGTEAFF. For the CDR3, the DNA is TGTGCCAGCAGCCCGAGGACAGGGAGAGGAACTGAAGCTTTCTTT.

The rearrangement uses TRBV5-1 and TRBJ2-3; TRBD2 aligns across 7 bases. The CDR3 totals 14 residues. Germline CDR1 SGHRS, CDR2 YFSETQ. Trimming removed 1 base from V and 4 bases from J; junction bases left unmatched: 3. The CDR3 bases are TGCGCCAGCAGCTTGAGGCGGGAGCCAGATACGCAGTATTTT. Its protein is CASSLRREPDTQYF.

This sequence joins TRBV28 and TRBJ2-1; a weak D match, TRBD2 (6 bases). Germline CDR1 and CDR2: MDHEN and SYDVKM. The germline V and J ends were trimmed by 8 bases and 4 bases, with 12 bases remaining between them. The CDR3 has 13 residues. The CDR3 DNA reads as TGTGCCAGCGAACCGGGACTTTACAATGAGCAGTTCTTC. This codes for CASEPGLYNEQFF.